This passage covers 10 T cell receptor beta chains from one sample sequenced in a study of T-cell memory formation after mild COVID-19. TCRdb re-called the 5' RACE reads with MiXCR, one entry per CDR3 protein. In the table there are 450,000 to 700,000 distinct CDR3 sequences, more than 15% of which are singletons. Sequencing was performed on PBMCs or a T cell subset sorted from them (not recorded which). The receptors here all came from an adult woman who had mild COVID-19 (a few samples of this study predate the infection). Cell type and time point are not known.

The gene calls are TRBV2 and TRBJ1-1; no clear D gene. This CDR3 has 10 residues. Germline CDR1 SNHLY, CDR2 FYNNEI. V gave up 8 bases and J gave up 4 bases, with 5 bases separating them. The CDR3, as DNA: TGTGCCAGCGGCACCACTGAAGCTTTCTTT. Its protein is CASGTTEAFF.

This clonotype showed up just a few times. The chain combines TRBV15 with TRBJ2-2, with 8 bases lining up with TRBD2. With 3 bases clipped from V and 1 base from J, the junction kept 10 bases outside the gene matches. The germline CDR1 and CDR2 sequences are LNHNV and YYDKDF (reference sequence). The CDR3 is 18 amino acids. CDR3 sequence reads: CATSSRSSRGVNTGELFF. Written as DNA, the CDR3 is TGTGCCACCAGCAGTCGATCTTCGCGGGGGGTGAACACCGGGGAGCTGTTTTTT. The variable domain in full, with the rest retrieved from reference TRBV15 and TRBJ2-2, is DAMVIQNPRYQVTQFGKPVTLSCSQTLNHNVMYWYQQKSSQAPKLLFHYYDKDFNNEADTPDNFQSRRPNTSFCFLDIRSPGLGDTAMYLCATSSRSSRGVNTGELFFGEGSRLTVL.

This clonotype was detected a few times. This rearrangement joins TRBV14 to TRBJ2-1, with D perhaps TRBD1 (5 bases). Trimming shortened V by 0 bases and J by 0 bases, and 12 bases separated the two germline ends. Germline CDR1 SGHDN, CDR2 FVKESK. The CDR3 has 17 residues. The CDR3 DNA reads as TGTGCCAGCAGCCAAGATTTGGGGCGCACCTCCTACAATGAGCAGTTCTTC. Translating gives CASSQDLGRTSYNEQFF. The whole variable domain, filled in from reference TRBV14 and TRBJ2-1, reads EAGVTQFPSHSVIEKGQTVTLRCDPISGHDNLYWYRRVMGKEIKFLLHFVKESKQDESGMPNNRFLAERTGGTYSTLKVQPAELEDSGVYFCASSQDLGRTSYNEQFFGPGTRLTVL.

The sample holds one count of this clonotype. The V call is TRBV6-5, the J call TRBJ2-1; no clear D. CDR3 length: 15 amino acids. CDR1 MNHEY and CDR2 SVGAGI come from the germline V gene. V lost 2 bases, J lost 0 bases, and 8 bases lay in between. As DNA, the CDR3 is TGTGCCAGCAGTTACGACGGTAGCTCCTACAATGAGCAGTTCTTC. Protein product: CASSYDGSSYNEQFF.

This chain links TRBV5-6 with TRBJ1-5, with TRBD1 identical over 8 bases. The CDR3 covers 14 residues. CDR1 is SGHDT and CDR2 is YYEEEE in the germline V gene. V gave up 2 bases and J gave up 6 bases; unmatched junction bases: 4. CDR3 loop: CASSLQGGVQPQHF. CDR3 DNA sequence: TGTGCCAGCAGCTTACAGGGGGGGGTTCAGCCCCAGCATTTT.

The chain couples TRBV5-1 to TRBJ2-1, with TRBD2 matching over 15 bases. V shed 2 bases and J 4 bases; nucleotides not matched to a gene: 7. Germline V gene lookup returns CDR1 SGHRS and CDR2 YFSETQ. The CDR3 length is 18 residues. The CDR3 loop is CASSFSGLAGGPYNEQFF. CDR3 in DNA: TGCGCCAGCAGCTTCTCCGGACTAGCGGGGGGGCCATACAATGAGCAGTTCTTC. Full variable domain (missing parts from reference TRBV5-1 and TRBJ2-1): KAGVTQTPRYLIKTRGQQVTLSCSPISGHRSVSWYQQTPGQGLQFLFEYFSETQRNKGNFPGRFSGRQFSNSRSEMNVSTLELGDSALYLCASSFSGLAGGPYNEQFFGPGTRLTVL.

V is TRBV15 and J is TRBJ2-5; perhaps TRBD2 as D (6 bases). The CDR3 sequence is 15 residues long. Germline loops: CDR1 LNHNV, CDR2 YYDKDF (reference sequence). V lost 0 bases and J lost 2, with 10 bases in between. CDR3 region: CATSRDRDLQETQYF. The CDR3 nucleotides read TGTGCCACCAGCAGAGACCGGGACTTACAAGAGACCCAGTACTTC.

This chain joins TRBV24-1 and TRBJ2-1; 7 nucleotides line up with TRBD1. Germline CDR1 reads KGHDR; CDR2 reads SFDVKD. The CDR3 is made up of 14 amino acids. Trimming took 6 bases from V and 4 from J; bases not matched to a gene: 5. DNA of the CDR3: TGTGCCACCAGTCCAGAGACAGGGTACAATGAGCAGTTCTTC. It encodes CATSPETGYNEQFF.

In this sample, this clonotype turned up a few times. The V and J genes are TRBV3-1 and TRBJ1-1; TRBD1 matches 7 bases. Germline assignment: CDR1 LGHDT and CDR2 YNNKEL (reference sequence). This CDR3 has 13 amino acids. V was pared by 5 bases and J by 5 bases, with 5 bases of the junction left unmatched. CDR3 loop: CASSGTVGTEAFF. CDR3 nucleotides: TGTGCCAGCAGCGGGACAGTGGGGACTGAAGCTTTCTTT.

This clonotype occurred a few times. The CDR3 region is CSAKETYEQYF. The CDR3 DNA sequence: TGCAGTGCTAAAGAGACCTACGAGCAGTACTTC. V is TRBV20-1 and J is TRBJ2-7; D remains ambiguous. Germline V gene lookup returns CDR1 DFQATT and CDR2 SNEGSKA (reference sequence). V was shortened by 4 bases and J by 2 bases, with 6 bases between the two germline ends. The CDR3 totals 11 residues.